What follows is one TCR beta chain and its context. Its specificity is not known. The sample providers were healthy Caucasian people from Russia, aged roughly 6 to 95. Total RNA, at least 5.5 micrograms per sample, came from PBMCs. Primers used in a second PCR of roughly 7 to 12 cycles were a sample-barcoded 5' primer and a J-beta primer mix. TCRdb redid the calling of the 5' RACE reads with MiXCR, one entry per CDR3 protein. Of fewer than 2,000,000 distinct CDR3 sequences in the sample, about 35% are singletons; the top ten hold roughly 10%. This record comes from a study of blood T cells in healthy people across ages. General study results and limits: TCR beta diversity tracked closely with naive T cell percentage.

V was pared by 2 bases and J by 7 bases, with 18 bases between. The CDR3 covers 16 residues. This chain links TRBV12-3 or TRBV12-4 with TRBJ2-1; weak D call: TRBD2 (6 bases). This sequence was found in a woman in her twenties or thirties in good health. Sequences were obtained from blood. CDR3 sequence: CASSLSPSRDSNEQFF. The CDR3 coding sequence is TGTGCCAGCAGTTTATCCCCTTCGCGGGATAGTAATGAGCAGTTCTTC.